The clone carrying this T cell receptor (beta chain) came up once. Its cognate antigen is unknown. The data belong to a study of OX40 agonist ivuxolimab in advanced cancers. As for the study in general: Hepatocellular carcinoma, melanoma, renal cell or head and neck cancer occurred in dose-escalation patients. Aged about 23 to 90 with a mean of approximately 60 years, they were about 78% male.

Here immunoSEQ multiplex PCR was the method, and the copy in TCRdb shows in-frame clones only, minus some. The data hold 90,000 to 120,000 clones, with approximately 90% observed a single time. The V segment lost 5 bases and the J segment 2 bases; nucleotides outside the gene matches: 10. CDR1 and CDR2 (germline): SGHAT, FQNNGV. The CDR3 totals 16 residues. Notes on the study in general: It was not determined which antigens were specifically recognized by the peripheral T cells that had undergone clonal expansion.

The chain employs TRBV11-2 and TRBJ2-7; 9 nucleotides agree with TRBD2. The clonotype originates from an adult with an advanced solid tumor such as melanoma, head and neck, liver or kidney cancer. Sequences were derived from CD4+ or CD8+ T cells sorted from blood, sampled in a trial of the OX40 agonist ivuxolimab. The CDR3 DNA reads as TGTGCCAGCAGCACCCGGTGGGCGGGAGGGACCTACGAGCAGTACTTC. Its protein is CASSTRWAGGTYEQYF.